Listed below are T cell receptor beta chains from one sample, sequenced in a study of Ad26.COV2.S vaccination and SARS-CoV-2 variants. Sequenced by immunoSEQ multiplex PCR; TCRdb stores in-frame clones only, minus some. The table records around 300,000 clones, 75% to 90% of them present only once. The sequenced sample was peripheral blood, obtained in a trial of Ad26.COV2.S vaccine versus placebo. These receptors originate from a person aged 18-60 years who received the Ad26.COV2.S COVID-19 vaccine or a placebo. Both conserved end residues are part of each CDR3. Each record gives: clone size, D gene, V gene, J gene, CDR3 protein, CDR3 DNA. D genes are given only for firm matches. The size of a clone is reported for some rows only, either as once, few or many, or as a class for expanded clones.

NA,NA,TRBV4-3,TRBJ2-7,CASSQAVGATRIYEQYF,TGCGCCAGCAGCCAAGCAGTTGGGGCGACTAGAATCTACGAGCAGTACTTC
NA,TRBD1,TRBV9,TRBJ1-6,CASSATGVNSPLHF,TGTGCCAGCAGCGCCACAGGGGTGAATTCACCCCTCCACTTT
NA,TRBD2,TRBV28,TRBJ2-1,CASIPGGLNDEQFF,TGTGCCAGCATCCCGGGGGGACTCAATGATGAGCAGTTCTTC
NA,NA,TRBV9,TRBJ2-3,CASSERGGVVTDTQYF,TGTGCCAGCAGCGAGAGGGGCGGGGTCGTCACAGATACGCAGTATTTT
once,TRBD1,TRBV5-1,TRBJ2-1,CASSGGQGAYNEQFF,TGCGCCAGCAGCGGCGGACAGGGGGCCTACAATGAGCAGTTCTTC
many,NA,TRBV5-4,TRBJ1-1,CASAVGELAEAFF,TGTGCCAGCGCCGTCGGGGAACTAGCTGAAGCTTTCTTT
NA,TRBD1,TRBV28,TRBJ1-5,CASSLGTGGNNQPQHF,TGTGCCAGCAGCCTAGGGACAGGCGGTAACAATCAGCCCCAGCATTTT
NA,NA,TRBV6-6,TRBJ1-1,CASSLPGQGNTEAFF,TGTGCCAGCAGCCTCCCTGGTCAGGGAAACACTGAAGCTTTCTTT
NA,NA,TRBV27,TRBJ2-7,CATSEGPSYEQYF,TGTGCCACCTCCGAGGGGCCTTCCTACGAGCAGTACTTC
once,NA,TRBV5-1,TRBJ2-7,CASRRVFRATPDEQYF,TGCGCCAGCAGACGTGTCTTTCGGGCCACGCCGGACGAGCAGTACTTC
NA,TRBD1,TRBV28,TRBJ2-5,CASSRREGARETQYF,TGTGCCAGCAGTAGACGAGAGGGGGCGCGGGAGACCCAGTACTTC
few,NA,TRBV19,TRBJ1-2,CASSTGSSMSYGYTF,TGTGCCAGTAGTACCGGGTCTAGCATGTCGTATGGCTACACCTTC
NA,NA,TRBV6-5,TRBJ1-5,CASSKESRGGPQHF,TGTGCCAGCAGCAAGGAAAGCAGGGGAGGGCCCCAGCATTTT
NA,NA,TRBV19,TRBJ2-7,CASSDGQAASYEQYF,TGTGCCAGTAGCGACGGGCAGGCCGCGTCCTACGAGCAGTACTTC
NA,NA,TRBV27,TRBJ2-5,CASSLGWAYAKETQYF,TGTGCCAGCAGTTTAGGGTGGGCTTACGCCAAGGAGACCCAGTACTTC
NA,TRBD1,TRBV27,TRBJ1-4,CASTDPGGGEKLFF,TGTGCCAGCACCGATCCAGGGGGCGGTGAAAAACTGTTTTTT
NA,NA,TRBV5-1,TRBJ1-2,CASSLVAGLGGYTF,TGCGCCAGCAGCTTGGTCGCTGGGCTTGGAGGCTACACCTTC
NA,TRBD1,TRBV7-9,TRBJ1-2,CASSPGQGAFDYGYTF,TGTGCCAGCAGCCCGGGACAGGGGGCTTTTGACTATGGCTACACCTTC
NA,NA,TRBV5-4,TRBJ1-2,CASGSGVDYGYTF,TGTGCCAGCGGGTCGGGGGTTGACTATGGCTACACCTTC
few,TRBD1,TRBV6-1,TRBJ2-1,CASSWRQGNYNEQFF,TGTGCCAGCAGTTGGCGACAGGGTAACTACAATGAGCAGTTCTTC
NA,NA,TRBV18,TRBJ1-4,CASSQDRRDQKLFF,TGTGCCAGCTCTCAGGACAGACGGGATCAAAAACTGTTTTTT
NA,NA,TRBV28,TRBJ1-6,CASSFRRRGGGSYNSPLHF,TGTGCCAGCAGCTTTCGCCGGCGCGGGGGAGGCTCCTATAATTCACCCCTCCACTTT
NA,TRBD2,TRBV19,TRBJ2-1,CASSRSGGRYEQFF,TGTGCCAGTAGTAGGTCGGGGGGGCGGTATGAGCAGTTCTTC
NA,NA,TRBV13,TRBJ2-2,CASSGFGKNTGELFF,TGTGCCAGCAGCGGTTTTGGGAAGAACACCGGGGAGCTGTTTTTT
NA,NA,TRBV6-2/TRBV6-3,TRBJ2-7,CASSYDWPRQGPLF,TGTGCCAGCAGTTACGATTGGCCCCGGCAGGGCCCCCTCTTC
NA,NA,TRBV6-5,TRBJ2-7,CASSYSDRYSYEQYF,TGTGCCAGCAGTTACTCGGACAGATACTCCTACGAGCAGTACTTC
NA,NA,TRBV5-6,TRBJ2-3,CASSSPRATDTQYF,TGTGCCAGCAGCTCCCCCCGGGCCACAGATACGCAGTATTTT
NA,TRBD2,TRBV6-2/TRBV6-3,TRBJ2-7,CASSSRRGSYEQYF,TGTGCCAGCAGCTCGCGCCGCGGGAGCTACGAGCAGTACTTC
NA,NA,TRBV5-1,TRBJ1-6,CASSLDPKGNPYNSPLHF,TGCGCCAGCAGCTTGGATCCCAAAGGGAATCCCTATAATTCACCCCTCCACTTT
once,NA,TRBV27,TRBJ2-6,CASSSPRGTFSGANVLTF,TGTGCCAGCAGTTCCCCCCGGGGGACCTTCTCTGGGGCCAACGTCCTGACTTTC
NA,TRBD1,TRBV7-2,TRBJ1-2,CASSTGQGVEHNYGYTF,TGTGCCAGCAGCACCGGACAGGGCGTGGAACATAACTATGGCTACACCTTC
few,NA,TRBV7-3,TRBJ2-6,CASSLLDGAAGANVLTF,TGTGCCAGCAGCCTCCTGGACGGGGCAGCTGGGGCCAACGTCCTGACTTTC
NA,TRBD1,TRBV7-9,TRBJ1-4,CASSSMWDRGEKLFF,TGTGCCAGCAGCTCAATGTGGGACAGGGGAGAAAAACTGTTTTTT